This TCR beta chain came from a study of control samples from healthy donors and cancer patients. This CDR3 is 16 amino acids long. CDR1 is SGDLS and CDR2 is YYNGEE in the germline V gene. With 4 bases removed from V and 5 bases from J, the gap between germline ends came to 21 bases. This table comes from immunoSEQ multiplex PCR, and its TCRdb copy is limited to in-frame clones, with some not included. The top ten hold 3.5% to 4.5% of the sample, which has about 94,000 clones, 90% seen once. This clone was observed a single time. The chain recombines TRBV9 with TRBJ1-1; no firm D call. This sequence originates from a woman in her late teens or twenties in good health. The specimen was blood. The CDR3 reads CASSPTAGQAQTEAFF. As DNA, the CDR3 is TGTGCCAGCAGCCCCACCGCCGGGCAAGCCCAAACTGAAGCTTTCTTT.